Only a few counts were recorded for the clone carrying this T cell receptor (beta chain). The antigen remains undetermined. TCRdb re-analysed the reads in MiXCR, keeping a single row per CDR3 protein. The data hold about 890,000 distinct CDR3 sequences, with roughly 30% observed a single time. This specimen comes from a study of T cell repertoires in cytomegalovirus infection. Overall study: HLA-C-restricted CMV epitopes, recently identified, and well-studied HLA-B-restricted ones were used by the study. Public TCR beta signatures provided an indication of both CMV infection and a matching HLA type.

Whole-study findings and limits: CMV-specific TCR beta clonotypes restricted by HLA-C were the ones dominating the ex vivo response.

Sequencing was performed on cultured CD8+ T cells from PBMCs, taken from culture after CMV antigen stimulation. The sequence was collected from a human donor in good health (CMV status not recorded). Some clones in this sample may be carry-over from other donors' samples.

This CDR3 reads CASSSTEIGDEQYF. The DNA of the CDR3 is TGTGCCAGCAGCTCCACGGAGATCGGAGACGAGCAGTACTTC. This chain connects TRBV7-6 to TRBJ2-7; D ambiguous. V was cut by 4 bases and J by 5 bases, with 15 bases left in between. The germline V gene encodes CDR1 SGHVS and CDR2 FNYEAQ. The CDR3 sequence is 14 residues long.